Listed below are T cell receptor beta chains from one sample, sequenced in a study of blood T cell repertoires in COVID-19. Clones were sequenced by immunoSEQ multiplex PCR, and TCRdb holds only the in-frame ones, with some missing. Altogether over 250,000 clones are present, approximately 85% being singletons, with the ten largest covering roughly 13%. Input material: peripheral blood. The receptors shown here come from a human donor in a cohort sampled during active COVID-19. Both conserved end residues are part of each CDR3. Each record gives: V gene, J gene, CDR3 protein.

v_call: TRBV7-9; j_call: TRBJ2-5; cdr3_aa: CASSLGVSGIQETQYF
v_call: TRBV18; j_call: TRBJ2-5; cdr3_aa: CASSPQQGRQETQYF
v_call: TRBV24-1; j_call: TRBJ2-1; cdr3_aa: CATSQTSGRYNEQFF
v_call: TRBV5-1; j_call: TRBJ1-1; cdr3_aa: CASSLGGTGFSTEAFF
v_call: TRBV9; j_call: TRBJ1-2; cdr3_aa: CASSPRGGNYGYTF
v_call: TRBV28; j_call: TRBJ1-1; cdr3_aa: CASNEDTPGVNTEAFF
v_call: TRBV5-1; j_call: TRBJ2-6; cdr3_aa: CASSLVGQGSIGANVLTF
v_call: TRBV11-2; j_call: TRBJ2-2; cdr3_aa: CASSLTTGGGTGELFF
v_call: TRBV5-1; j_call: TRBJ1-1; cdr3_aa: CASSLDSRGFTEAFF
v_call: TRBV3-1/TRBV3-2; j_call: TRBJ2-1; cdr3_aa: CASSQDPQDANEQFF
v_call: TRBV5-6; j_call: TRBJ2-7; cdr3_aa: CASSFGFQDEQYF
v_call: TRBV6-5; j_call: TRBJ2-2; cdr3_aa: CASSDSRGELFF
v_call: TRBV19; j_call: TRBJ2-4; cdr3_aa: CASSMFGAGQNIQYF
v_call: TRBV28; j_call: TRBJ2-1; cdr3_aa: CASSSGGTAGYNEQFF
v_call: TRBV24-1; j_call: TRBJ2-3; cdr3_aa: CATSDVGDSSNGYTQYF
v_call: TRBV19; j_call: TRBJ2-5; cdr3_aa: CASTQGAGETQYF
v_call: TRBV30; j_call: TRBJ1-2; cdr3_aa: CAWSVQQDIYGYTF
v_call: TRBV7-2; j_call: TRBJ2-4; cdr3_aa: CASSTGQGAPKNIQYF
v_call: TRBV29-1; j_call: TRBJ2-1; cdr3_aa: CSVVNRGEEQFF
v_call: TRBV9; j_call: TRBJ2-2; cdr3_aa: CASSLGQGALRNTGELFF
v_call: TRBV11-3; j_call: TRBJ2-1; cdr3_aa: CASSLSGGSGNEQFF
v_call: TRBV27; j_call: TRBJ2-5; cdr3_aa: CASRGAGRGARRETQYF
v_call: TRBV14; j_call: TRBJ2-1; cdr3_aa: CASSQDLGVHEQFF
v_call: TRBV5-8; j_call: TRBJ2-1; cdr3_aa: CASSAQGQYYNEQFF
v_call: TRBV2; j_call: TRBJ1-4; cdr3_aa: CASSAGGELFF
v_call: TRBV3-1/TRBV3-2; j_call: TRBJ2-3; cdr3_aa: CASSQSGTSGPDTQYF
v_call: TRBV2; j_call: TRBJ1-5; cdr3_aa: CASAPGQGVNQPQHF
v_call: TRBV30; j_call: TRBJ2-7; cdr3_aa: CALTGASGRPYEQYF
v_call: TRBV7-3; j_call: TRBJ2-1; cdr3_aa: CASSFGRSSYNEQFF
v_call: TRBV3-1/TRBV3-2; j_call: TRBJ2-7; cdr3_aa: CASSPWTSKAYEQYF